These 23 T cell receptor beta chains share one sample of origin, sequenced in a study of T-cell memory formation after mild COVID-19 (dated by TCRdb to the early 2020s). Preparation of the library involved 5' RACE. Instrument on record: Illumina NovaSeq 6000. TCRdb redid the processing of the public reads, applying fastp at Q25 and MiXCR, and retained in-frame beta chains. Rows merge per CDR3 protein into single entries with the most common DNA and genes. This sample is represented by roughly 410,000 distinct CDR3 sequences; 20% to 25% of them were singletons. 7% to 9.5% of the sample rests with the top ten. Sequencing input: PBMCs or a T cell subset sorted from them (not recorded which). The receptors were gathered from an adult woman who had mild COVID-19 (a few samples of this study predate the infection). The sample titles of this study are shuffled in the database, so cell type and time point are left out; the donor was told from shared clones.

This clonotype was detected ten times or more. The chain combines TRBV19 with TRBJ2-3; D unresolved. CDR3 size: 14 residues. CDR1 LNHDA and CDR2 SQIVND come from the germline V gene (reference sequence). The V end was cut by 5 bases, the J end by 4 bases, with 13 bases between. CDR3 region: CASSPSSESDTQYF. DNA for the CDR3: TGTGCCAGTAGTCCCAGCTCAGAGTCAGATACGCAGTATTTT.

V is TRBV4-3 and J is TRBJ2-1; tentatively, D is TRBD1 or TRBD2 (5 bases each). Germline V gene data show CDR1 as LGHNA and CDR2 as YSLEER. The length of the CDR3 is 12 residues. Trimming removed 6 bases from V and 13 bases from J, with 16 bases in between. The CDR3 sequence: CASRRPGPQQFF. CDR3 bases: TGCGCCAGCAGGCGACCGGGGCCCCAACAGTTCTTC.

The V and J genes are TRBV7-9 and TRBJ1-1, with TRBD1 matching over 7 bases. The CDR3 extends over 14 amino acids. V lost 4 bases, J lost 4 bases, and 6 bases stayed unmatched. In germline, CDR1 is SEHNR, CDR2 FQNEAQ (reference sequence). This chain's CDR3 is CASSSAGGATEAFF. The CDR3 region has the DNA TGTGCCAGCAGCTCGGCAGGGGGTGCCACTGAAGCTTTCTTT.

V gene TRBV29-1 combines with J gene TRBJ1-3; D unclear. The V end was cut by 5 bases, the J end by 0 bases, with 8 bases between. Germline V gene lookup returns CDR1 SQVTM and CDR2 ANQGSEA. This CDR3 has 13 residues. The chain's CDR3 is CSVWTPSGNTIYF. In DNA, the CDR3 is TGCAGCGTTTGGACCCCCTCTGGAAACACCATATATTTT. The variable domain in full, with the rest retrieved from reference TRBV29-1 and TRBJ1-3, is SAVISQKPSRDICQRGTSLTIQCQVDSQVTMMFWYRQQPGQSLTLIATANQGSEATYESGFVIDKFPISRPNLTFSTLTVSNMSPEDSSIYLCSVWTPSGNTIYFGEGSWLTVV.

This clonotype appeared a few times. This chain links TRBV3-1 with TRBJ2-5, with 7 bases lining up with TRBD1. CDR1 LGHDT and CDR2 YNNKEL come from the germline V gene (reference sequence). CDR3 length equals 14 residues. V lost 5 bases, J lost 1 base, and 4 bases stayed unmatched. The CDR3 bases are TGTGCCAGCAGCTCGGGGACAGCCCAAGAGACCCAGTACTTC. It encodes CASSSGTAQETQYF.

CDR3 DNA sequence: TGCAGCGCCTTAAGGACAGAGGACTATGGCTACACCTTC. It yields the protein CSALRTEDYGYTF. The rearrangement uses TRBV29-1 and TRBJ1-2; possible D gene TRBD1, 6 bases. The CDR3 length is 13 residues. Trimming pared 7 bases from V and 3 bases from J, leaving 15 bases between. Germline-derived CDR1 and CDR2 are SQVTM and ANQGSEA.

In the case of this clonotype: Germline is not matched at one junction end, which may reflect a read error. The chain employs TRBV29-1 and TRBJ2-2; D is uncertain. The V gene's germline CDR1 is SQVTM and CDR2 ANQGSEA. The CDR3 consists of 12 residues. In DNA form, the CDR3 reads TGCAGCGCTGAAGAGAACACCGGGGAGCTGTTTTTT. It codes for CSAEENTGELFF.

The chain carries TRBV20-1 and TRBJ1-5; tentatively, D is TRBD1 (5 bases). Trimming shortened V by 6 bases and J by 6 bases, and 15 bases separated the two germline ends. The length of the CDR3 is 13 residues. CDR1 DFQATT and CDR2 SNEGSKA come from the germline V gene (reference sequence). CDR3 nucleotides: TGCAGTGCCCCCATGGGGGTGGGTCAGCCCCAGCATTTT. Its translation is CSAPMGVGQPQHF.

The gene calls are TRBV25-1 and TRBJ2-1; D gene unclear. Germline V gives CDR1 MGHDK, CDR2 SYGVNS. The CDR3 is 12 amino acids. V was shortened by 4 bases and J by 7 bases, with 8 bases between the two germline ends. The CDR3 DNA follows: TGTGCCAGCAGTGGGCCACTTAATGAGCAGTTCTTC. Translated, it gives CASSGPLNEQFF.

CDR3 protein: CASSPTPDPARANEQFF. DNA for the CDR3: TGTGCCAGCTCACCAACGCCGGACCCAGCGAGGGCTAATGAGCAGTTCTTC. The rearrangement joins TRBV18 to TRBJ2-1; D might be TRBD2 (5 bases). This CDR3 region has 17 residues. CDR1 and CDR2 (germline): KGHSH, LQKENI. V was trimmed by 2 bases and J by 7 bases, leaving 21 bases between them.

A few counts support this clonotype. The CDR3 reads CASSIGRAPSYNEQFF. The DNA for the CDR3 is TGTGCCAGCAGCATCGGCCGGGCTCCGTCCTACAATGAGCAGTTCTTC. V and J are TRBV7-2 and TRBJ2-1; D uncertain. This CDR3 spans 16 amino acids. Trimming removed 5 bases at V and 1 base at J, with 15 bases between. Germline V gene lookup returns CDR1 SGHTA and CDR2 FQGNSA.

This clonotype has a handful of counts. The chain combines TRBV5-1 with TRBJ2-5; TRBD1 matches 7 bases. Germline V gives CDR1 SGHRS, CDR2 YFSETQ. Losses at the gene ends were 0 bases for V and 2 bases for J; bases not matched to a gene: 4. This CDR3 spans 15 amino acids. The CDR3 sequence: CASSLAVTGQETQYF. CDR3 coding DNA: TGCGCCAGCAGCTTGGCCGTGACAGGGCAAGAGACCCAGTACTTC.

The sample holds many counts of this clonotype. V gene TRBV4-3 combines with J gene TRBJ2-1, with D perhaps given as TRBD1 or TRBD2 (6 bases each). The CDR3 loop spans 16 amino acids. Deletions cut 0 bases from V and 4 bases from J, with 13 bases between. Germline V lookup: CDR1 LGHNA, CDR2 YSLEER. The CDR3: CASSQELTRGYNEQFF. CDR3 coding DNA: TGCGCCAGCAGCCAAGAATTGACTAGGGGGTACAATGAGCAGTTCTTC.

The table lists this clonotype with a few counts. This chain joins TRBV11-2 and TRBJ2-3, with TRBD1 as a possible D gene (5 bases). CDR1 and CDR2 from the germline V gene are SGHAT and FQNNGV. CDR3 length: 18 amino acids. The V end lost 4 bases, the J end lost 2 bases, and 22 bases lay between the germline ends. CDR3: CASSSTVTRRPFTDTQYF. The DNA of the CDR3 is TGTGCCAGCAGCTCGACAGTTACCCGCCGTCCTTTCACAGATACGCAGTATTTT.

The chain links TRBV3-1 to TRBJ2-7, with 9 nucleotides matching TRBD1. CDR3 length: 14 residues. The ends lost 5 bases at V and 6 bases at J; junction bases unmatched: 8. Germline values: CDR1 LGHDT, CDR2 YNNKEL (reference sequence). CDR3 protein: CASSGQGLVREQYF. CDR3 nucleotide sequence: TGTGCCAGCAGCGGACAGGGGTTGGTCCGCGAGCAGTACTTC.

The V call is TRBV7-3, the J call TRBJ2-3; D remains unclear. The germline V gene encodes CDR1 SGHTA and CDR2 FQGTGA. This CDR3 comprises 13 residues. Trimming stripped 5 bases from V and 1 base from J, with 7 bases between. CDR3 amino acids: CASSTQGTDTQYF. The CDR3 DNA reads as TGTGCCAGCAGCACCCAGGGCACAGATACGCAGTATTTT.

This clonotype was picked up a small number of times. The CDR3 DNA reads TGCGCCAGCAGCTTGCGGCAGGGGAGTACCGGGGAGCTGTTTTTT. Its translation is CASSLRQGSTGELFF. This chain uses TRBV5-1 with TRBJ2-2, with D perhaps TRBD1 (6 bases). Germline V lookup: CDR1 SGHRS, CDR2 YFSETQ. The CDR3 consists of 15 residues. Trimming cost V 1 base and J 5 bases, with 12 bases left between them.

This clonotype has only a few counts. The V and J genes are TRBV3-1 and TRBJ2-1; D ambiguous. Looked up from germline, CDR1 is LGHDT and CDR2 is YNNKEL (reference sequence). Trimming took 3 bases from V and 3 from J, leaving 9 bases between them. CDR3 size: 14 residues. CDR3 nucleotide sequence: TGTGCCAGCAGCCATAGGCGGAGCTACAATGAGCAGTTCTTC. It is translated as CASSHRRSYNEQFF.

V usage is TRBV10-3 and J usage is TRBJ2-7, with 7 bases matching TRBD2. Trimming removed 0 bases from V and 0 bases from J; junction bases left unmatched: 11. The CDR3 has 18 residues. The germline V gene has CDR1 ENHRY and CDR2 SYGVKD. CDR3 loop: CAISESGGRTKSSYEQYF. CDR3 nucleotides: TGTGCCATCAGTGAGTCGGGAGGGAGGACTAAGAGCTCCTACGAGCAGTACTTC.

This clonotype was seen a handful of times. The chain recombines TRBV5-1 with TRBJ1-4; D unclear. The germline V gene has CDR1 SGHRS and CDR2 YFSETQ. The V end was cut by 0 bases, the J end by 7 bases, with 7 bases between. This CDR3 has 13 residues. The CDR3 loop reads CASSLDIGEKLFF. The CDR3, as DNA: TGCGCCAGCAGCTTGGACATCGGTGAAAAACTGTTTTTT.

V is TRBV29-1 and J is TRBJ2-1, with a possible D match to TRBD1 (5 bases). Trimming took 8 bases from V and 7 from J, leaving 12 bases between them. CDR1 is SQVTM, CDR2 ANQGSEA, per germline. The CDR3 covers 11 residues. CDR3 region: CSPKRGNEQFF. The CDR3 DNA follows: TGCAGCCCCAAAAGGGGAAATGAGCAGTTCTTC.

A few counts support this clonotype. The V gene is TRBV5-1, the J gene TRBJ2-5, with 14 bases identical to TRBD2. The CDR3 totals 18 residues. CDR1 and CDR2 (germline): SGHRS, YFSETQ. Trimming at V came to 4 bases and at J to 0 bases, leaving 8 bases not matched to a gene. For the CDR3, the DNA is TGCGCCAGCAGCCACGGGACTAGCGGGAGTGGGAACCAAGAGACCCAGTACTTC. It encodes CASSHGTSGSGNQETQYF.

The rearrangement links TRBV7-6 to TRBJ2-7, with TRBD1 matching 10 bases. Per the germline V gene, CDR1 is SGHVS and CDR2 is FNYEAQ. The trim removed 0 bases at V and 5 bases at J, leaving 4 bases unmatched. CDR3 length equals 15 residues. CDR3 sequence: CASSLAGTGVHEQYF. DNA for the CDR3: TGTGCCAGCAGCTTAGCGGGGACAGGGGTCCACGAGCAGTACTTC.